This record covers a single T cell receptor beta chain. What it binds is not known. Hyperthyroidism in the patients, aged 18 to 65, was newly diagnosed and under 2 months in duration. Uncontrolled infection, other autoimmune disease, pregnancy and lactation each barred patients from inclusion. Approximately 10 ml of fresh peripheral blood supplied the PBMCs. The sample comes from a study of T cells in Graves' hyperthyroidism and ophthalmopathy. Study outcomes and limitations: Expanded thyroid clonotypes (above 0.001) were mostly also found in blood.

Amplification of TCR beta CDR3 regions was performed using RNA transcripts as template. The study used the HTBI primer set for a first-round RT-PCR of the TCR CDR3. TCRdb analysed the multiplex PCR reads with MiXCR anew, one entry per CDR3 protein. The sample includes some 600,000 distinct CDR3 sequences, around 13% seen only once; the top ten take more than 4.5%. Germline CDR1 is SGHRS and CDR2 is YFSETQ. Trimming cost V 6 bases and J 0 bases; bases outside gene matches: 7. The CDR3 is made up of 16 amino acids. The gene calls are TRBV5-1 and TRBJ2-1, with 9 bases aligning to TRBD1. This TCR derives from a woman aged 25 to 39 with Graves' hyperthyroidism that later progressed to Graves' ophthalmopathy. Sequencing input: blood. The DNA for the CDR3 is TGCGCCAGCACGACCTCGGGACAGGGCTCCTACAATGAGCAGTTCTTC. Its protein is CASTTSGQGSYNEQFF.